A selection of T cell receptor beta chains follows, all from one sample in a study of tumor-infiltrating lymphocytes in oesophageal squamous cell carcinoma. One entry per CDR3 protein results from TCRdb running MiXCR on the PCR reads. The table shows fewer than 20,000 distinct CDR3 sequences, with 35% to 55% occurring only once. The sample was blood. All receptors derive from a female donor with esophageal squamous cell carcinoma. Both conserved end residues are part of each CDR3. D genes are given only for firm matches. Clone sizes are given selectively: once, few, many, or a class where the clone is expanded.

j_gene: TRBJ2-1; len: 15; d_gene: TRBD1; abundance: .; v_gene: TRBV7-9; CDR3aa: CASSHPGQGLHEQFF; CDR3nt: TGTGCCAGCAGCCATCCGGGACAGGGATTGCATGAGCAGTTCTTC
j_gene: TRBJ2-1; len: 15; d_gene: TRBD2; abundance: .; v_gene: TRBV6-1; CDR3aa: CASSWLAGGGDEQFF; CDR3nt: TGTGCCAGCAGTTGGCTAGCGGGAGGCGGTGATGAGCAGTTCTTC
j_gene: TRBJ1-1; len: 14; d_gene: .; abundance: many; v_gene: TRBV19; CDR3aa: CASSMGRTNTEAFF; CDR3nt: TGTGCCAGTAGTATGGGCAGGACCAACACTGAAGCTTTCTTT
j_gene: TRBJ2-7; len: 15; d_gene: .; abundance: large; v_gene: TRBV7-6; CDR3aa: CASSLVPGSSYEQYF; CDR3nt: TGTGCCAGCAGCTTAGTTCCGGGGAGTTCCTACGAGCAGTACTTC
j_gene: TRBJ2-3; len: 13; d_gene: .; abundance: many; v_gene: TRBV10-3; CDR3aa: CATASGDTDTQYF; CDR3nt: TGTGCCACCGCTAGTGGGGACACAGATACGCAGTATTTT
j_gene: TRBJ2-7; len: 14; d_gene: .; abundance: medium-sized; v_gene: TRBV7-2; CDR3aa: CASSLGNRAYEQYF; CDR3nt: TGTGCCAGCAGCTTAGGTAACAGAGCTTACGAGCAGTACTTC
j_gene: TRBJ2-3; len: 14; d_gene: .; abundance: few; v_gene: TRBV7-6; CDR3aa: CASSFGGNTDTQYF; CDR3nt: TGTGCCAGCAGCTTCGGCGGGAACACAGATACGCAGTATTTT
j_gene: TRBJ2-7; len: 16; d_gene: .; abundance: .; v_gene: TRBV7-2; CDR3aa: CASSLTSRGGVYEQYF; CDR3nt: TGTGCCAGCAGCTTAACTTCAAGGGGGGGCGTCTACGAGCAGTACTTC
j_gene: TRBJ2-3; len: 17; d_gene: TRBD2; abundance: .; v_gene: TRBV7-2; CDR3aa: CASSLEASGRWTDTQYF; CDR3nt: TGTGCCAGCAGCTTAGAGGCTAGCGGGAGATGGACAGATACGCAGTATTTT
j_gene: TRBJ2-5; len: 17; d_gene: TRBD2; abundance: medium-sized; v_gene: TRBV11-2; CDR3aa: CASSSGLARAFQETQYF; CDR3nt: TGTGCCAGCAGCTCCGGACTAGCGCGCGCTTTCCAAGAGACCCAGTACTTC
j_gene: TRBJ2-5; len: 13; d_gene: .; abundance: .; v_gene: TRBV3-1; CDR3aa: CASSQRGLETQYF; CDR3nt: TGTGCCAGCAGCCAACGGGGATTAGAGACCCAGTACTTC
j_gene: TRBJ2-7; len: 16; d_gene: TRBD1; abundance: few; v_gene: TRBV11-2; CDR3aa: CASSFRQGVSSYEQYF; CDR3nt: TGTGCCAGCAGCTTCCGACAGGGGGTGTCGTCCTACGAGCAGTACTTC
j_gene: TRBJ2-1; len: 15; d_gene: TRBD1; abundance: .; v_gene: TRBV7-3; CDR3aa: CASSPTGTGANEQFF; CDR3nt: TGTGCCAGCAGCCCAACCGGGACAGGCGCGAATGAGCAGTTCTTC
j_gene: TRBJ1-1; len: 15; d_gene: .; abundance: many; v_gene: TRBV4-3; CDR3aa: CASSRGGGRDTEAFF; CDR3nt: TGCGCCAGCAGCCGCGGGGGGGGCCGGGACACTGAAGCTTTCTTT
j_gene: TRBJ1-5; len: 15; d_gene: .; abundance: many; v_gene: TRBV7-9; CDR3aa: CASTPGQGGNQPQHF; CDR3nt: TGTGCCAGCACCCCGGGTCAGGGCGGCAATCAGCCCCAGCATTTT
j_gene: TRBJ1-4; len: 16; d_gene: TRBD1; abundance: few; v_gene: TRBV5-4; CDR3aa: CASSRDRGKQNEKLFF; CDR3nt: TGTGCCAGCAGCCGAGACAGGGGGAAACAAAATGAAAAACTGTTTTTT
j_gene: TRBJ2-3; len: 14; d_gene: TRBD1; abundance: medium-sized; v_gene: TRBV7-9; CDR3aa: CASSLETGADTQYF; CDR3nt: TGTGCCAGCAGCTTAGAGACAGGGGCAGATACGCAGTATTTT
j_gene: TRBJ2-3; len: 14; d_gene: .; abundance: many; v_gene: TRBV11-2; CDR3aa: CASSFRSVTDTQYF; CDR3nt: TGTGCCAGCAGCTTTAGGTCTGTCACAGATACGCAGTATTTT
j_gene: TRBJ2-7; len: 14; d_gene: TRBD1; abundance: .; v_gene: TRBV7-8; CDR3aa: CASSSYRGGYEQYF; CDR3nt: TGTGCCAGCAGCTCCTACAGGGGTGGGTACGAGCAGTACTTC
j_gene: TRBJ2-2; len: 16; d_gene: TRBD2; abundance: many; v_gene: TRBV7-2; CDR3aa: CASTYSGGAGTGELFF; CDR3nt: TGTGCCAGCACGTATAGCGGGGGGGCGGGCACCGGGGAGCTGTTTTTT
j_gene: TRBJ1-1; len: 14; d_gene: TRBD1; abundance: medium-sized; v_gene: TRBV7-2; CDR3aa: CASSLAGQGTEAFF; CDR3nt: TGTGCCAGCAGCTTAGCGGGACAGGGGACTGAAGCTTTCTTT
j_gene: TRBJ1-2; len: 15; d_gene: TRBD1; abundance: many; v_gene: TRBV19; CDR3aa: CASSPQGQSNYGYTF; CDR3nt: TGTGCCAGTAGTCCTCAGGGACAGTCTAACTATGGCTACACCTTC
j_gene: TRBJ1-1; len: 14; d_gene: .; abundance: many; v_gene: TRBV5-1; CDR3aa: CASSFRGENTEAFF; CDR3nt: TGCGCCAGCAGCTTCCGGGGGGAGAACACTGAAGCTTTCTTT
j_gene: TRBJ1-1; len: 14; d_gene: .; abundance: .; v_gene: TRBV10-1; CDR3aa: CASSETSQNTEAFF; CDR3nt: TGCGCCAGCAGTGAAACGAGTCAGAACACTGAAGCTTTCTTT